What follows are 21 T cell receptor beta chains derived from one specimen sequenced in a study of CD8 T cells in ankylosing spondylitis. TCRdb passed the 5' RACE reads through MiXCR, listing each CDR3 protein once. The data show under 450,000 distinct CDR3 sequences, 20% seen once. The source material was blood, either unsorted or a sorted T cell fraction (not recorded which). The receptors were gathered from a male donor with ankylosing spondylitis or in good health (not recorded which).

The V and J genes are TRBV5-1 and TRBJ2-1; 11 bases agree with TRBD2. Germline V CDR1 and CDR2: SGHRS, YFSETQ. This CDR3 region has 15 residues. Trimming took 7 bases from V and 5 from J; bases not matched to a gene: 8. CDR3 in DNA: TGCGCCAGCGCTTGGGGACTAGCGGAAAACAATGAGCAGTTCTTC. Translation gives CASAWGLAENNEQFF.

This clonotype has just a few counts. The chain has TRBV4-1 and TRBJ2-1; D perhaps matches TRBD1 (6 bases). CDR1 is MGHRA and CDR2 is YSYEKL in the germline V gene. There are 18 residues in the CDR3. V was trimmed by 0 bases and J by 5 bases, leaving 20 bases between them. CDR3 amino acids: CASSQDWGVGTRDNEQFF. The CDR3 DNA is TGCGCCAGCAGCCAAGACTGGGGTGTAGGGACAAGGGACAATGAGCAGTTCTTC.

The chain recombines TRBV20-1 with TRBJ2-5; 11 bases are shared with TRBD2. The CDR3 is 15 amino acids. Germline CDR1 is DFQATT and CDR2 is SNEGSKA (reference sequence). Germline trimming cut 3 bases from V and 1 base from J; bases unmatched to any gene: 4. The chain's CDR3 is CSARTTSGSQETQYF. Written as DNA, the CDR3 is TGCAGTGCTAGGACCACTAGCGGGAGCCAAGAGACCCAGTACTTC.

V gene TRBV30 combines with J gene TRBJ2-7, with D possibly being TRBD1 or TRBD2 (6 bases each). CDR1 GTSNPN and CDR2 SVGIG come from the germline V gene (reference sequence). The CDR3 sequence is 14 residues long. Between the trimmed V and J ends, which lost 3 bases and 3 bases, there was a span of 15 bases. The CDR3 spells CAWSFGGPLYEQYF. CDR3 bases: TGTGCCTGGAGCTTTGGGGGGCCCCTCTACGAGCAGTACTTC. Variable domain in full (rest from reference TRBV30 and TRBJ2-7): SQTIHQWPATLVQPVGSPLSLECTVEGTSNPNLYWYRQAAGRGLQLLFYSVGIGQISSEVPQNLSASRPQDRQFILSSKKLLLSDSGFYLCAWSFGGPLYEQYFGPGTRLTVT.

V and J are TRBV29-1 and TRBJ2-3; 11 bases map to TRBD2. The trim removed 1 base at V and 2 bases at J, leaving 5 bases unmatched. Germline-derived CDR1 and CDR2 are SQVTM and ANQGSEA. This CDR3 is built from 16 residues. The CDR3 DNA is TGCAGCGTTGAAGCCCCTAGCGGGGGGAACACAGATACGCAGTATTTT. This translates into CSVEAPSGGNTDTQYF.

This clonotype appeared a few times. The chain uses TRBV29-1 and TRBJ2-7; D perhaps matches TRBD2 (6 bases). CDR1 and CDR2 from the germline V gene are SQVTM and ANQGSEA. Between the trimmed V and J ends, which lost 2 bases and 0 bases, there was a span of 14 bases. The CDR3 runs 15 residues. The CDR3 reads CSVELPGRSSYEQYF. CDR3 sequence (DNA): TGCAGCGTTGAATTGCCAGGGAGGAGCTCCTACGAGCAGTACTTC.

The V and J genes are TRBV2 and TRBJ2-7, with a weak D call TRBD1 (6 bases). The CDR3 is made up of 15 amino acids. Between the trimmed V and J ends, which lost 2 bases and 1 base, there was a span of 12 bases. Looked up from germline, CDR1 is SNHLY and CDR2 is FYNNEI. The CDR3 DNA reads TGTGCCAGCAGTGAAACCAGGGGACGATCCTACGAGCAGTACTTC. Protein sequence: CASSETRGRSYEQYF.

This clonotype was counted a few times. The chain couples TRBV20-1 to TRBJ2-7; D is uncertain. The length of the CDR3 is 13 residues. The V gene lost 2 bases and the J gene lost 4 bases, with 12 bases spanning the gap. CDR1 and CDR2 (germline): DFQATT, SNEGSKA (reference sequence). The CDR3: CSARSLDSYEQYF. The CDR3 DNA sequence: TGCAGTGCTAGATCCCTTGACTCATACGAGCAGTACTTC.

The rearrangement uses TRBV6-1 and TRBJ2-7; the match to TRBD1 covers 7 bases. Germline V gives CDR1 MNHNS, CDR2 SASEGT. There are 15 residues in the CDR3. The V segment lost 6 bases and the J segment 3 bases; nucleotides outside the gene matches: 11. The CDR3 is CASSQRQGLNYEQYF. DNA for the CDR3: TGTGCCAGCAGCCAACGACAGGGTCTAAACTACGAGCAGTACTTC.

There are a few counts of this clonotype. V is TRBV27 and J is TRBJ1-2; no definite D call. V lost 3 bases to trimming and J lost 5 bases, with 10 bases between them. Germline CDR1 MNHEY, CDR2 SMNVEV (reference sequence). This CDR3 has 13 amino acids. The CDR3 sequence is CASSLNGIYGYTF. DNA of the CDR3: TGTGCCAGCAGTTTGAATGGGATTTATGGCTACACCTTC.

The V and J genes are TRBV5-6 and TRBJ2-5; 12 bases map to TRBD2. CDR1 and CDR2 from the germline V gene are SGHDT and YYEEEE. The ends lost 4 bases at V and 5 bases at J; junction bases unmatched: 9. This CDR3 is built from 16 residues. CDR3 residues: CASSMLTSGGLETQYF. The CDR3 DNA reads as TGTGCCAGCAGCATGCTCACTAGCGGGGGGCTGGAGACCCAGTACTTC.

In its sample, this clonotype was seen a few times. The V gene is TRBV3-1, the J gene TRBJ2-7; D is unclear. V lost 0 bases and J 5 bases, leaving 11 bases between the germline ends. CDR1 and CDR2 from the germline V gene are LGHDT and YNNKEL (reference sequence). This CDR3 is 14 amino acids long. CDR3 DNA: TGTGCCAGCAGCCAAGATCCAGCCGGAGACGAGCAGTACTTC. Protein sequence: CASSQDPAGDEQYF.

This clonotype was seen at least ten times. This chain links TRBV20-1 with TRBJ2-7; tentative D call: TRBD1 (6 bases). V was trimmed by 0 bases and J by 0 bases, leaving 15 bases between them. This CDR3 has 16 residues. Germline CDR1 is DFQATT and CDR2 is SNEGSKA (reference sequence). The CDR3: CSARDGIQGISYEQYF. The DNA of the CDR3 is TGCAGTGCTAGAGATGGAATACAGGGTATCTCCTACGAGCAGTACTTC.

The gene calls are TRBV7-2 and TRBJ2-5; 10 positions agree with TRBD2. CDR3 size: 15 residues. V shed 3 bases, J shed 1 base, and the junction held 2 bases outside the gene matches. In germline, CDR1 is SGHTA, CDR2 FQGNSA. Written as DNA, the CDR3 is TGTGCCAGCAGCTTTAGCGGGGGGACCCAAGAGACCCAGTACTTC. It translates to CASSFSGGTQETQYF.

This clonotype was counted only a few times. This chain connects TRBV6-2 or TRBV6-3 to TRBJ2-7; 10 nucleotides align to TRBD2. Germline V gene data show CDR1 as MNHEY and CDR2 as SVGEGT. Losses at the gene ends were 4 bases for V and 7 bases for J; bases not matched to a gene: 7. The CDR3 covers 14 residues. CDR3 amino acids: CASSSGLAVWEQYF. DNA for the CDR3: TGTGCCAGCAGTTCAGGACTAGCGGTGTGGGAGCAGTACTTC.

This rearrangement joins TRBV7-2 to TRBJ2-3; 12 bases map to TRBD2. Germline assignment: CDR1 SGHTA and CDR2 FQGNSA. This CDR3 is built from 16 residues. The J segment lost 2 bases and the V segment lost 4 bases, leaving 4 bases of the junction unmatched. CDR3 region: CASSSSGGAFTDTQYF. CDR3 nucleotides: TGTGCCAGCAGCTCTAGCGGGGGGGCGTTCACAGATACGCAGTATTTT. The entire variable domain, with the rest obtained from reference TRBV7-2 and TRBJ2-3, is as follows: GAGVSQSPSNKVTEKGKDVELRCDPISGHTALYWYRQSLGQGLEFLIYFQGNSAPDKSGLPSDRFSAERTGGSVSTLTIQRTQQEDSAVYLCASSSSGGAFTDTQYFGPGTRLTVL.

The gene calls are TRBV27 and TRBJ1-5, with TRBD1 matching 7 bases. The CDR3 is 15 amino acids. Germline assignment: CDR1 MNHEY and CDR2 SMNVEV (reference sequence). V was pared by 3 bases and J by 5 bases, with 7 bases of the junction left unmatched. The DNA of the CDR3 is TGTGCCAGCAGTTTTCGCCCAGGGGGAGATCAGCCCCAGCATTTT. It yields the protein CASSFRPGGDQPQHF.

The CDR3 DNA is TGCAGTGCTCCCCACTACTACGAGCAGTACTTC. This translates into CSAPHYYEQYF. The chain joins TRBV20-1 to TRBJ2-7; D is unclear. Trimming took 5 bases from V and 3 from J, leaving 8 bases between them. The V gene's germline CDR1 is DFQATT and CDR2 SNEGSKA (reference sequence). The CDR3 totals 11 residues.

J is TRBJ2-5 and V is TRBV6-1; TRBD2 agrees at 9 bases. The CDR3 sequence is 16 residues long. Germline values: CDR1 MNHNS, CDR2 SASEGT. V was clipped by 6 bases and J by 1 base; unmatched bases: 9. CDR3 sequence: CASRPDLSGGQETQYF. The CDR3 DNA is TGTGCCAGCAGACCCGACCTTAGCGGGGGCCAAGAGACCCAGTACTTC.

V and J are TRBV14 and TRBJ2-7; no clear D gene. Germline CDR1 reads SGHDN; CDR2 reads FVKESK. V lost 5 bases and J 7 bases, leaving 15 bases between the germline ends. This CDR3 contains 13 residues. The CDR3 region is CASSEFGSSEQYF. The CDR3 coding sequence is TGTGCCAGCAGCGAGTTTGGGTCGTCAGAGCAGTACTTC.

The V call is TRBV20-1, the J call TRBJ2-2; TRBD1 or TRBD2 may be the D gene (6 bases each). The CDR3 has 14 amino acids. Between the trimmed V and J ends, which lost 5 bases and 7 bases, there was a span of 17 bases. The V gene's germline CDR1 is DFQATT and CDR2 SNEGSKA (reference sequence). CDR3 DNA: TGCAGTGCTGTTATTTGGGGGGCTGACGGGGAGCTGTTTTTT. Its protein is CSAVIWGADGELFF.